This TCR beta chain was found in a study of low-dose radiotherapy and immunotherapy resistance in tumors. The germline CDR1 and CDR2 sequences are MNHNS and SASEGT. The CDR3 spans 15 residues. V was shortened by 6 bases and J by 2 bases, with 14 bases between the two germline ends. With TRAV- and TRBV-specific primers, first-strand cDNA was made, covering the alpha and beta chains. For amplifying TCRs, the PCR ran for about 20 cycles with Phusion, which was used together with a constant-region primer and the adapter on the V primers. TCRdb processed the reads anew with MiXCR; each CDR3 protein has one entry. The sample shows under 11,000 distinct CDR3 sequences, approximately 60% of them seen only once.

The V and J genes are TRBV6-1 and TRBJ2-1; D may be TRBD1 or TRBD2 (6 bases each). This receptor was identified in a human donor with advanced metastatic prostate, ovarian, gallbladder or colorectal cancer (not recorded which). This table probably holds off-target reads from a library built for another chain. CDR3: CASSSEGVTYNEQFF. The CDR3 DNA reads TGTGCCAGCAGCTCGGAGGGGGTGACCTACAATGAGCAGTTCTTC.